The rows below give T cell receptor beta chains drawn from one sample of a study of technical replicates of blood from a handful of donors. Method: immunoSEQ multiplex PCR; TCRdb's copy keeps in-frame clones and lacks some. This sample has roughly 79,000 clones, with 90% to 95% found just once. Sequenced input: T cells isolated from PBMCs. All receptors come from a human donor in good health. Some clones in this sample may be carry-over from other donors' samples. The CDR3 runs from the conserved cysteine through the conserved F or W. D genes are given only for firm matches. Size is stated for part of the rows, as once, few or many counts, or as a class when the clone is expanded.

V gene: TRBV7-9; J gene: TRBJ2-4; clone size: few; D gene: NA; CDR3 DNA: TGTGCCAGCAGCTTACTGGGCCAGGTTCAGTACTTC; CDR3 protein: CASSLLGQVQYF
V gene: TRBV11-2; J gene: TRBJ1-2; clone size: NA; D gene: NA; CDR3 DNA: TGTGCCAGCAGCTTAAGTGGGATTTCTAGCCTCTATGGCTACACCTTC; CDR3 protein: CASSLSGISSLYGYTF
V gene: TRBV2; J gene: TRBJ2-7; clone size: NA; D gene: TRBD2; CDR3 DNA: TGTGCCAGCAGTGAACGGCTAGCGGGGGCCGAGCAGTACTTC; CDR3 protein: CASSERLAGAEQYF
V gene: TRBV9; J gene: TRBJ2-1; clone size: NA; D gene: TRBD1; CDR3 DNA: TGTGCCAGCAGCGTTCGGACAGGGGCCTACAATGAGCAGTTCTTC; CDR3 protein: CASSVRTGAYNEQFF
V gene: TRBV4-1; J gene: TRBJ2-2; clone size: NA; D gene: NA; CDR3 DNA: TGCGCCAGCAGCATCCGACAGGCGAACACCGGGGAGCTGTTTTTT; CDR3 protein: CASSIRQANTGELFF
V gene: TRBV27; J gene: TRBJ1-1; clone size: NA; D gene: NA; CDR3 DNA: TGTGCCAGCAGTTTCCTCGGGAGTGGTAGTACTGAAGCTTTCTTT; CDR3 protein: CASSFLGSGSTEAFF
V gene: TRBV9; J gene: TRBJ2-3; clone size: NA; D gene: NA; CDR3 DNA: TGTGCCAGCAGCGTAGGGGCTAGCCCTCCAGATACGCAGTATTTT; CDR3 protein: CASSVGASPPDTQYF
V gene: TRBV29-1; J gene: TRBJ2-7; clone size: NA; D gene: TRBD1; CDR3 DNA: TGCAGCGTTGAATTTGGATTGACAGGGACCTACGAGCAGTACTTC; CDR3 protein: CSVEFGLTGTYEQYF
V gene: TRBV5-1; J gene: TRBJ2-1; clone size: NA; D gene: TRBD2; CDR3 DNA: TGCGCCAGCAGCCTGGAGGCGGGGGGACGCTTAAATGAGCAGTTCTTC; CDR3 protein: CASSLEAGGRLNEQFF
V gene: TRBV29-1; J gene: TRBJ2-1; clone size: NA; D gene: NA; CDR3 DNA: TGCAGCGTTGATTCGGGTAGCTCCTACAATGAGCAGTTCTTC; CDR3 protein: CSVDSGSSYNEQFF
V gene: TRBV11-2; J gene: TRBJ2-4; clone size: NA; D gene: TRBD1; CDR3 DNA: TGTGCCAGCAGCTTCCTTAAAGCGCAGGGGGCGCCGAACATTCAGTACTTC; CDR3 protein: CASSFLKAQGAPNIQYF
V gene: TRBV18; J gene: TRBJ2-7; clone size: NA; D gene: TRBD2; CDR3 DNA: TGTGCCAGCTCACCGCCGGGAGGAACCTACGAGCAGTACTTC; CDR3 protein: CASSPPGGTYEQYF
V gene: TRBV6-5; J gene: TRBJ1-5; clone size: NA; D gene: NA; CDR3 DNA: TGTGCCAGCAAACTGAGCGGGGCCAGCCGTCAGCCCCAGCATTTT; CDR3 protein: CASKLSGASRQPQHF
V gene: TRBV5-1; J gene: TRBJ1-2; clone size: NA; D gene: NA; CDR3 DNA: TGCGCCAGCAGCCCCAACCCCCACAGATATGGCTACACCTTC; CDR3 protein: CASSPNPHRYGYTF
V gene: TRBV2; J gene: TRBJ1-2; clone size: NA; D gene: TRBD1; CDR3 DNA: TGTGCCAGCAAAACCGGGACAGGGAACTATGGCTACACCTTC; CDR3 protein: CASKTGTGNYGYTF
V gene: TRBV28; J gene: TRBJ1-1; clone size: once; D gene: NA; CDR3 DNA: TGTGCCAGCAATCATGGGGGGGGGACCCCTTTTGAAGCTTTCTTT; CDR3 protein: CASNHGGGTPFEAFF
V gene: TRBV28; J gene: TRBJ2-3; clone size: NA; D gene: TRBD2; CDR3 DNA: TGTGCCAGCAGTTTTAGCGGGAGGGGTGTCGGCACAGATACGCAGTATTTT; CDR3 protein: CASSFSGRGVGTDTQYF
V gene: TRBV10-3; J gene: TRBJ2-3; clone size: NA; D gene: TRBD2; CDR3 DNA: TGTGCCATCAAAGCCAGCGGGGGTAGCACAGATACGCAGTATTTT; CDR3 protein: CAIKASGGSTDTQYF
V gene: TRBV7-6; J gene: TRBJ2-1; clone size: NA; D gene: NA; CDR3 DNA: TGTGCCAGCAGCTTAAGACGGACAGCCCATGAGCAGTTCTTC; CDR3 protein: CASSLRRTAHEQFF
V gene: TRBV23-1; J gene: TRBJ2-7; clone size: NA; D gene: NA; CDR3 DNA: TGCGCCAGCAGTCAATTCGAGGAAGGACGGGAAGGCCTCGAGCAGTACTTC; CDR3 protein: CASSQFEEGREGLEQYF
V gene: TRBV9; J gene: TRBJ2-3; clone size: NA; D gene: NA; CDR3 DNA: TGTGCCAGCAGCGTAGTTTGGCGGGATACGCAGTATTTT; CDR3 protein: CASSVVWRDTQYF
V gene: TRBV7-6; J gene: TRBJ2-7; clone size: NA; D gene: TRBD1; CDR3 DNA: TGTGCCAGCAGCCCAGGACAGGGGTTGGCCTACGAGCAGTACTTC; CDR3 protein: CASSPGQGLAYEQYF
V gene: TRBV5-1; J gene: TRBJ2-5; clone size: NA; D gene: NA; CDR3 DNA: TGCGCCAGCAGCTTGAATAGTCAAGAGACCCAGTACTTC; CDR3 protein: CASSLNSQETQYF
V gene: TRBV7-9; J gene: TRBJ2-2; clone size: NA; D gene: TRBD1; CDR3 DNA: TGTGCCAGCAGCTTAACCCAGGGGGCTCACACCGGGGAGCTGTTTTTT; CDR3 protein: CASSLTQGAHTGELFF
V gene: TRBV2; J gene: TRBJ1-1; clone size: NA; D gene: NA; CDR3 DNA: TGTGCCAGTACGTATCTAGGAGAGAACACTGAAGCTTTCTTT; CDR3 protein: CASTYLGENTEAFF
V gene: TRBV4-1; J gene: TRBJ2-5; clone size: NA; D gene: TRBD2; CDR3 DNA: TGCGCCAGCAGCCAAGTTGGGGGGGAAGAGACCCAGTACTTC; CDR3 protein: CASSQVGGEETQYF
V gene: TRBV21-1; J gene: TRBJ2-7; clone size: NA; D gene: NA; CDR3 DNA: TGTGCCAGCAGCAAACGAACCCGTCGCTACTACGAGCAGTACTTC; CDR3 protein: CASSKRTRRYYEQYF
V gene: TRBV28; J gene: TRBJ1-1; clone size: NA; D gene: TRBD1; CDR3 DNA: TGTGCCAGCAGGGCGACAGGGGGCACTGAAGCTTTCTTT; CDR3 protein: CASRATGGTEAFF